Listed below are T cell receptor beta chains from one sample, sequenced in a study of early T cells in non-severe SARS-CoV-2 infection. TCRdb ran MiXCR on the 5' RACE reads and lists one entry per CDR3 protein. The data hold 25,000 to 35,000 distinct CDR3 sequences, with less than 6% observed a single time. The input for sequencing was whole blood, taken at baseline. The receptors stem from an adult who was a healthcare worker with PCR-confirmed SARS-CoV-2 infection or an uninfected control (not recorded which). Each CDR3 is given with its conserved first and last residue. The D gene is left open where the match is weak. Clone size, where shown, is once, few, many, or a class for clones that have expanded.

d_gene	v_gene	abundance	j_gene	CDR3nt	CDR3aa
TRBD2	TRBV2	many	TRBJ2-3	TGTGCCAGCAGGGAGCGGGGGGGCCCGCCCACAGATACGCAGTATTTT	CASRERGGPPTDTQYF
-	TRBV7-9	many	TRBJ2-7	TGTGCCAGCTTTTCGCAGGTTGGCTACGAGCAGTACTTC	CASFSQVGYEQYF
-	TRBV3-1	many	TRBJ1-2	TGTGCCAGCAGCCGCTCAGGAGCTAACTATGGCTACACCTTC	CASSRSGANYGYTF
-	TRBV14	many	TRBJ2-7	TGTGCCAGCAGCCAAGCTTACGGCAGCTCCTACGAGCAGTACTTC	CASSQAYGSSYEQYF
-	TRBV6-2/TRBV6-3	many	TRBJ1-5	TGTGCCAGCAGTCCCCTAGAGCGGAGGGAGCCCCAGCATTTT	CASSPLERREPQHF
TRBD1	TRBV6-4	many	TRBJ1-2	TGTGCCAGCAGGAATACAGGGGGCAATGGCTACACCTTC	CASRNTGGNGYTF
-	TRBV24-1	-	TRBJ2-4	TGTGCCACCAGTGACCTCGGGTCCCGACTGACCAAAAACATTCAGTACTTC	CATSDLGSRLTKNIQYF
TRBD2	TRBV6-1	-	TRBJ2-1	TGTGCCAGCAGTGAAGCTTCAAGCGGGGGGGCGTACAATGAGCAGTTCTTC	CASSEASSGGAYNEQFF
-	TRBV20-1	few	TRBJ2-7	TGCAGTGCTAGGGACAGCCCCTACGAGCAGTACTTC	CSARDSPYEQYF
TRBD1	TRBV19	many	TRBJ2-3	TGTGCCAGTAACTCAGGGGGACAGAGACCCTATACGCAGTATTTT	CASNSGGQRPYTQYF
TRBD2	TRBV3-1	many	TRBJ2-6	TGTGCCAGCAGCCCCGGGAGGTCTGGGGCCAACGTCCTGACTTTC	CASSPGRSGANVLTF
-	TRBV4-3	-	TRBJ1-1	TGCGCCAACCTAACGCGAGGAGACGGGACTGAAGCTTTCTTT	CANLTRGDGTEAFF
TRBD1	TRBV4-2	medium-sized	TRBJ2-7	TGTGCCAGCAGAGCGACAGGGGGCGACGAGCAGTACTTC	CASRATGGDEQYF
TRBD1	TRBV20-1	many	TRBJ2-7	TGCAGTGCCCACTATCAGGGCGGGACAGGGGCGTTCGAGCAGTACTTC	CSAHYQGGTGAFEQYF
TRBD1	TRBV3-1	few	TRBJ1-1	TGTGCCAGCAGCCAAGGGTCAGGGACAGACACTGAAGCTTTCTTT	CASSQGSGTDTEAFF
-	TRBV18	many	TRBJ1-2	TGTGCCAGCTCACCAGTGATTGGCAGTACGAAGAGGGGCTACACCTTC	CASSPVIGSTKRGYTF
-	TRBV7-3	many	TRBJ2-7	TGTGCCAGCAGCTTAATGGGCGGGGCGAACTACTACGAGCAGTACTTC	CASSLMGGANYYEQYF
TRBD1	TRBV2	many	TRBJ2-3	TGTGCCAGCAGGGAGGACAGGGACGGAAGGCAGTATTTT	CASREDRDGRQYF
TRBD2	TRBV7-2	few	TRBJ2-3	TGTGCCAGCAGCTTAGCGGGAGCGGGGGGACCCACAGATACGCAGTATTTT	CASSLAGAGGPTDTQYF
-	TRBV11-2	many	TRBJ2-7	TGTGCCAGCAGCCCGGACAGTTCCTCCTACGAGCAGTACTTC	CASSPDSSSYEQYF
-	TRBV7-3	-	TRBJ1-1	TGTGCCAGCAGCAAACAGGGAAGTACTGAAGCTTTCTTT	CASSKQGSTEAFF
TRBD1	TRBV29-1	many	TRBJ1-1	TGCAGCGCCCACGACAGGGCGACTGAAGCTTTCTTT	CSAHDRATEAFF
TRBD2	TRBV4-1	many	TRBJ2-3	TGCGCCAGCAGCCAGACTCTAGCGGGGGCCCCTGGGGGTGTAGATACGCAGTATTTT	CASSQTLAGAPGGVDTQYF
TRBD1	TRBV7-8	-	TRBJ2-1	TGTGCCAGCAGCGACAGGGGAGTCGGGACCTACAATGAGCAGTTCTTC	CASSDRGVGTYNEQFF
-	TRBV20-1	many	TRBJ2-3	TGCAGTGCTAGAGATCAGAAGTTAGCGGGCACAGATACGCAGTATTTT	CSARDQKLAGTDTQYF
-	TRBV12-3/TRBV12-4	many	TRBJ2-6	TGTGCCAGCAGGGCGCTCTCTGGGGCCAACGTCCTGACTTTC	CASRALSGANVLTF
-	TRBV7-9	few	TRBJ1-1	TGTGCCAGCAGCTCAGACAGTCAAAAAGCTTTCTTT	CASSSDSQKAFF
-	TRBV11-3	many	TRBJ2-2	TGTGCCAGCAGCAACCTAACAGGGCTCCTGAGGGGGAAGCTGTTTTTT	CASSNLTGLLRGKLFF
-	TRBV12-2	many	TRBJ2-2	TGTGCAAGTCGCTTAGTGGACCTCTACAGGGGGAACACCGGGGAGCTGTTTTTT	CASRLVDLYRGNTGELFF
-	TRBV12-3/TRBV12-4	many	TRBJ1-4	TGTGCCAGCAGTGCCGGGACTGAGGATGAAAAACTGTTTTTT	CASSAGTEDEKLFF
-	TRBV12-3/TRBV12-4	many	TRBJ2-1	TGTGCCAGCAGGCCACGCGGGGACAATGAGCAGTTCTTC	CASRPRGDNEQFF
-	TRBV6-6	many	TRBJ2-3	TGTGCCAGCAGGGTTTGGTCAGATACGCAGTATTTT	CASRVWSDTQYF
-	TRBV12-3/TRBV12-4	-	TRBJ2-3	TGTGCCAGCAGGAACAGGCTCAGCACAGATACGCAGTATTTT	CASRNRLSTDTQYF
TRBD2	TRBV14	many	TRBJ2-7	TGTGCCAGCAGCCAAGTCGGCGGAGCGGGGGGCGAGCAGTACTTC	CASSQVGGAGGEQYF
-	TRBV6-1	many	TRBJ1-6	TGTGCCAGCAGCGAGTCACCCCTCCACTTT	CASSESPLHF
TRBD1	TRBV4-2	many	TRBJ2-3	TGTGCCAGCAGCCAAGAACCGGGACAGCTTAGCACAGATACGCAGTATTTT	CASSQEPGQLSTDTQYF
-	TRBV29-1	many	TRBJ2-7	TGCAGCGTTGTGGCCAGGGGCTACGAGCAGTACTTC	CSVVARGYEQYF
-	TRBV7-2	many	TRBJ2-3	TGTGCCAGCAGCCAGATGATCCGCACAGATACGCAGTATTTT	CASSQMIRTDTQYF
TRBD2	TRBV5-1	-	TRBJ2-3	TGCGCCAGCAGCATCGGACTAGCGGGGGGCACAGATACGCAGTATTTT	CASSIGLAGGTDTQYF
-	TRBV20-1	many	TRBJ2-3	TGCAGTGCCCCAGAACTGACAGATACGCAGTATTTT	CSAPELTDTQYF
-	TRBV7-9	many	TRBJ2-1	TGTGCCAGCAGCTTAGCGACGGGAACCTACAATGAGCAGTTCTTC	CASSLATGTYNEQFF
TRBD2	TRBV10-2	many	TRBJ2-5	TGCGCCAGCAGTCGCGGTGTAGCGGGGGGGGTCCAAGAGACCCAGTACTTC	CASSRGVAGGVQETQYF
-	TRBV14	-	TRBJ2-3	TGTGCCAGCAGCCCCCGGGCCGGCCCAGATACGCAGTATTTT	CASSPRAGPDTQYF
-	TRBV30	many	TRBJ2-1	TGTGCCTGGAGTGCGTATCCAGCTCTTCCCTACAATGAGCAGTTCTTC	CAWSAYPALPYNEQFF
-	TRBV5-1	many	TRBJ2-7	TGCGCCAGCAGCCCGGACGGGATCTACGAGCAGTACTTC	CASSPDGIYEQYF
TRBD2	TRBV24-1	many	TRBJ2-3	TGTGCCACCAGTGAGGGACTAGCGGTTATCACAGATACGCAGTATTTT	CATSEGLAVITDTQYF
TRBD1	TRBV24-1	many	TRBJ2-1	TGTGCCACCGGTCCGACAGGGAGTGACAATGAGCAGTTCTTC	CATGPTGSDNEQFF
-	TRBV20-1	many	TRBJ1-4	TGCAGTGCTAGAGATATCACAGGTTCAACTAATGAAAAACTGTTTTTT	CSARDITGSTNEKLFF
-	TRBV9	many	TRBJ2-2	TGTGCCAGCAGCGTAGTAATGCAGAACACCGGGGAGCTGTTTTTT	CASSVVMQNTGELFF
-	TRBV7-9	many	TRBJ2-5	TGTGCCAGCAGCCCGCCCAGGACAGCCCAAGAGACCCAGTACTTC	CASSPPRTAQETQYF
-	TRBV10-3	few	TRBJ1-1	TGTGCCATCAGTGAGTCAAGGCGGCTGAACACTGAAGCTTTCTTT	CAISESRRLNTEAFF
TRBD1	TRBV7-9	many	TRBJ2-5	TGTGCCAGCAGCTCAAACAGGGGTGGCGATGAAGAGACCCAGTACTTC	CASSSNRGGDEETQYF
-	TRBV7-2	many	TRBJ1-2	TGTGCCAGCAGGACGACGTGGAACTATGGCTACACCTTC	CASRTTWNYGYTF